The next 21 T cell receptor beta chains were all read from a single sample in a study of blood T cell repertoires in COVID-19. The repertoire was sequenced with immunoSEQ multiplex PCR; TCRdb's copy has only in-frame clones and lacks some. The repertoire holds about 200,000 clones, with less than 90% as singletons. The sequenced sample was peripheral blood. These receptor sequences come from a woman aged 70 to 79 with acute or convalescent COVID-19.

CDR3 coding DNA: TGTGCCATCAGTGACCCCCTTTTAACTAATGAAAAACTGTTTTTT. This translates into CAISDPLLTNEKLFF. The chain combines TRBV10-3 with TRBJ1-4; D uncertain. The CDR3 has 15 amino acids. Trimming took 3 bases from V and 1 from J, leaving 9 bases between them. Germline-derived CDR1 and CDR2 are ENHRY and SYGVKD.

The J gene is TRBJ1-2, the V gene TRBV18; 7 bases are a match to TRBD1. CDR1 KGHSH and CDR2 LQKENI come from the germline V gene. V shed 2 bases and J 5 bases; nucleotides not matched to a gene: 5. CDR3 length: 14 residues. The CDR3, as DNA: TGTGCCAGCTCACCAGCCGGGACAGCTTATGGCTACACCTTC. Residues: CASSPAGTAYGYTF.

This clone was picked up one time. The CDR3 spells CASSLSGSQGQETQYF. CDR3 coding DNA: TGCGCCAGCAGCTTGAGTGGAAGTCAGGGACAAGAGACCCAGTACTTC. This rearrangement joins TRBV5-1 to TRBJ2-5; D perhaps matches TRBD1 (5 bases). CDR1 and CDR2 (germline): SGHRS, YFSETQ. There are 16 residues in the CDR3. V was shortened by 1 base and J by 2 bases, with 15 bases between the two germline ends.

The gene calls are TRBV12-5 and TRBJ1-2, with no clear D. V was pared by 4 bases and J by 4 bases, with 19 bases between. CDR1 is LGHNT and CDR2 is FRNRAP in the germline V gene. The CDR3 is 16 amino acids. The CDR3 bases are TGTGCTAGTGGTTCCCGCGTCGGGGTGCGGATCTATGGCTACACCTTC. Its protein is CASGSRVGVRIYGYTF.

This clone was found once. The chain combines TRBV6-5 with TRBJ1-2; tentatively, D is TRBD1 (5 bases). CDR1 is MNHEY and CDR2 is SVGAGI in the germline V gene. The V and J ends lost 6 bases and 4 bases respectively, with 15 bases between them. The CDR3 is 14 amino acids. The CDR3 is CASRTEGRIYGYTF. The CDR3 nucleotides are TGTGCCAGCAGGACAGAAGGACGGATCTATGGCTACACCTTC.

The chain combines TRBV10-1 with TRBJ1-6; 9 bases line up with TRBD1. The V gene end was trimmed by 5 bases and the J gene end by 7 bases; junction bases not matched to a gene: 3. The germline V gene has CDR1 WNHNN and CDR2 SYGVQD (reference sequence). The length of the CDR3 is 14 residues. In DNA, the CDR3 is TGCGCCAGCAGTAGGGACAGGGACAATTCACCCCTCCACTTT. Its translation is CASSRDRDNSPLHF.

The chain is built from TRBV11-3 and TRBJ1-2; 7 positions match TRBD1. Germline CDR1 SGHNT, CDR2 YENEEA. The CDR3 contains 12 residues. The CDR3 DNA sequence: TGTGCGGTGAGGGGGCAGGACTATGGCTACACCTTC. This translates into CAVRGQDYGYTF.

The chain joins TRBV5-1 to TRBJ1-1; D might be TRBD1 (6 bases). This CDR3 spans 13 amino acids. Trimming stripped 4 bases from V and 5 bases from J, with 12 bases between. CDR1 is SGHRS and CDR2 is YFSETQ in the germline V gene. CDR3 sequence (DNA): TGCGCCAGCAGCCCTGGACAGACGACTGAAGCTTTCTTT. Protein: CASSPGQTTEAFF.

This chain links TRBV5-1 with TRBJ2-1, with TRBD1 matching over 9 bases. The CDR3 runs to 15 residues. CDR1 and CDR2 from the germline V gene are SGHRS and YFSETQ. Losses at the gene ends were 0 bases for V and 6 bases for J; bases not matched to a gene: 4. CDR3 loop: CASSLEGTGRNEQFF. The CDR3 DNA reads as TGCGCCAGCAGCTTGGAAGGGACAGGGCGCAATGAGCAGTTCTTC.

This rearrangement joins TRBV9 to TRBJ1-2; D is ambiguous. The length of the CDR3 is 16 residues. Germline V gives CDR1 SGDLS, CDR2 YYNGEE. The V end lost 0 bases, the J end lost 4 bases, and 16 bases lay between the germline ends. The DNA of the CDR3 is TGTGCCAGCAGCGTAGCCTTGACCATAGAGGGCTATGGCTACACCTTC. The encoded protein is CASSVALTIEGYGYTF.

The rearrangement links TRBV28 to TRBJ2-7, with D possibly being TRBD1 (6 bases). V lost 6 bases and J 2 bases, leaving 14 bases between the germline ends. The CDR3 runs 14 residues. Per germline, CDR1 MDHEN and CDR2 SYDVKM. CDR3 sequence: CASSFRYRAYEQYF. For the CDR3, the DNA is TGTGCCAGCAGCTTTAGGTACAGGGCCTACGAGCAGTACTTC.

The rearrangement uses TRBV5-6 and TRBJ1-5, with D uncertain. Germline V gives CDR1 SGHDT, CDR2 YYEEEE. The ends were cut back, 0 bases at V and 7 bases at J, with 8 bases in the middle. The CDR3 consists of 13 residues. The CDR3 region is CASSLGEVQPQHF. The CDR3 DNA reads TGTGCCAGCAGCTTGGGCGAGGTACAGCCCCAGCATTTT. Full variable domain (outside the CDR3, taken from reference TRBV5-6 and TRBJ1-5): DAGVTQSPTHLIKTRGQQVTLRCSPKSGHDTVSWYQQALGQGPQFIFQYYEEEERQRGNFPDRFSGHQFPNYSSELNVNALLLGDSALYLCASSLGEVQPQHFGDGTRLSIL.

The chain has TRBV19 and TRBJ2-3, with TRBD2 matching 9 bases. Trimming at V came to 0 bases and at J to 0 bases, leaving 10 bases not matched to a gene. CDR1 is LNHDA, CDR2 SQIVND, per germline (reference sequence). This CDR3 has 19 residues. The CDR3 is CASSIEGSGGLTSTDTQYF. The CDR3 bases are TGTGCCAGTAGTATAGAGGGTAGCGGGGGACTCACCAGCACAGATACGCAGTATTTT.

The chain employs TRBV7-9 and TRBJ2-4; 8 positions match TRBD1. The CDR3 totals 14 residues. Germline V CDR1 and CDR2: SEHNR, FQNEAQ (reference sequence). The V gene end was trimmed by 2 bases and the J gene end by 6 bases; junction bases not matched to a gene: 3. The CDR3 protein is CASSLIGQGNIQYF. CDR3 in DNA: TGTGCCAGCAGCTTAATAGGACAGGGAAACATTCAGTACTTC. Filled out from reference TRBV7-9 and TRBJ2-4, the complete variable domain reads DTGVSQNPRHKITKRGQNVTFRCDPISEHNRLYWYRQTLGQGPEFLTYFQNEAQLEKSRLLSDRFSAERPKGSFSTLEIQRTEQGDSAMYLCASSLIGQGNIQYFGAGTRLSVL.

The rearrangement uses TRBV14 and TRBJ1-1, with D uncertain. CDR1 is SGHDN, CDR2 FVKESK, per germline. V lost 2 bases to trimming and J lost 7 bases, with 5 bases between them. The CDR3 is 11 amino acids. In DNA form, the CDR3 reads TGTGCCAGCAGCCAATTTCTTGAAGCTTTCTTT. This sequence encodes CASSQFLEAFF.

This sequence joins TRBV28 and TRBJ1-3; D is uncertain. This CDR3 region has 15 residues. V was trimmed by 3 bases and J by 0 bases, leaving 9 bases between them. The germline gives CDR1 MDHEN, CDR2 SYDVKM. Here the CDR3 reads CASSLTKVSGNTIYF. CDR3 coding DNA: TGTGCCAGCAGTTTGACAAAAGTCTCTGGAAACACCATATATTTT.

V and J are TRBV11-2 and TRBJ2-2, with D tentatively TRBD1 (5 bases). Looked up from germline, CDR1 is SGHAT and CDR2 is FQNNGV. The V end lost 4 bases, the J end lost 8 bases, and 14 bases lay between the germline ends. There are 14 residues in the CDR3. This CDR3 reads CASSSGRGLGELFF. Written as DNA, the CDR3 is TGTGCCAGCAGCTCCGGTAGGGGTTTGGGGGAGCTGTTTTTT.

The chain couples TRBV18 to TRBJ2-7, with D possibly being TRBD1 (6 bases). Germline V gene sequence: CDR1 KGHSH, CDR2 LQKENI. Trimming took 2 bases from V and 3 from J, leaving 8 bases between them. The CDR3 has 13 residues. CDR3: CASSPGQNYEQYF. CDR3 in DNA: TGTGCCAGCTCACCAGGACAGAACTACGAGCAGTACTTC.

This clone was found once. This chain connects TRBV2 to TRBJ1-2, with TRBD1 matching 7 bases. The V and J ends lost 4 bases and 6 bases, in that order; junction bases with no gene match: 14. CDR3 length: 16 residues. Germline V gives CDR1 SNHLY, CDR2 FYNNEI. The DNA of the CDR3 is TGTGCCAGCAGTGCCTTAATCGTGAGGGGGCGGAATGGCTACACCTTC. Its protein product is CASSALIVRGRNGYTF.

DNA for the CDR3: TGTGCCAGCAGCTTGGGGGAAGGAGGGTCGCCCCAGCATTTT. Its protein product is CASSLGEGGSPQHF. The chain has TRBV5-6 and TRBJ1-5; D gene unclear. The CDR3 spans 14 residues. V was trimmed by 0 bases and J by 9 bases, leaving 13 bases between them. Germline V gene data show CDR1 as SGHDT and CDR2 as YYEEEE. The full variable domain, rest sourced from reference TRBV5-6 and TRBJ1-5, is DAGVTQSPTHLIKTRGQQVTLRCSPKSGHDTVSWYQQALGQGPQFIFQYYEEEERQRGNFPDRFSGHQFPNYSSELNVNALLLGDSALYLCASSLGEGGSPQHFGDGTRLSIL.

This chain links TRBV5-4 with TRBJ2-1; D is ambiguous. The CDR3 sequence is 13 residues long. Germline V gives CDR1 SGHNT, CDR2 YYREEE (reference sequence). Trimming removed 2 bases from V and 4 bases from J, with 7 bases in between. Written as DNA, the CDR3 is TGTGCCAGCAGCTTAGTCGGGTACAATGAGCAGTTCTTC. It codes for CASSLVGYNEQFF.